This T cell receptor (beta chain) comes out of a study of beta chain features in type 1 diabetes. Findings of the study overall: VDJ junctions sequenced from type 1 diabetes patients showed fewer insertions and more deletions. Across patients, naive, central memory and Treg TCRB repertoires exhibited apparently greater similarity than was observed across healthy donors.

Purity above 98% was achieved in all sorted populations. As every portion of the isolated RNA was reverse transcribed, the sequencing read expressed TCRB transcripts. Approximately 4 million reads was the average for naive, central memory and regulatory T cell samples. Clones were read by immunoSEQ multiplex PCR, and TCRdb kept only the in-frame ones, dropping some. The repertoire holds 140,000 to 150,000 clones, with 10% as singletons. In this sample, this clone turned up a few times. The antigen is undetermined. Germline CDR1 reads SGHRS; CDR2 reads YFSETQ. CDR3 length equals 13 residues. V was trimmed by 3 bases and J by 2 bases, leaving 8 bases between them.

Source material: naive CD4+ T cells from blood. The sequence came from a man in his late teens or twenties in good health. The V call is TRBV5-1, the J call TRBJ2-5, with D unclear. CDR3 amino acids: CASSSLEQETQYF. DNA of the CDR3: TGCGCCAGCAGCTCCCTAGAACAAGAGACCCAGTACTTC. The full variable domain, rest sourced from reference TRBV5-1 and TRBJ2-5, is KAGVTQTPRYLIKTRGQQVTLSCSPISGHRSVSWYQQTPGQGLQFLFEYFSETQRNKGNFPGRFSGRQFSNSRSEMNVSTLELGDSALYLCASSSLEQETQYFGPGTRLLVL.